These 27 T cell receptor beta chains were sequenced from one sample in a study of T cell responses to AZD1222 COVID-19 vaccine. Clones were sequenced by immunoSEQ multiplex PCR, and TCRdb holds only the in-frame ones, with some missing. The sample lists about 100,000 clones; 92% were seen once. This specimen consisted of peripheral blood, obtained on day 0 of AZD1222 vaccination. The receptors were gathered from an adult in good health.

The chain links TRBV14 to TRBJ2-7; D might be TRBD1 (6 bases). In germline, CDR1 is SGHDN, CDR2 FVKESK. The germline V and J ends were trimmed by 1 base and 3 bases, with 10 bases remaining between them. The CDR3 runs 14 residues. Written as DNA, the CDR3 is TGTGCCAGCAGCCAAGGACAGGACCTCTACGAGCAGTACTTC. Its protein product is CASSQGQDLYEQYF.

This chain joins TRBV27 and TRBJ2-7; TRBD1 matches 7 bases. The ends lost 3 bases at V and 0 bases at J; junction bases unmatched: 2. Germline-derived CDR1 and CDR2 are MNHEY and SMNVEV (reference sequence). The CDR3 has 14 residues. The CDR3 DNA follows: TGTGCCAGCAGTTTTAGGGACAGCTCCTACGAGCAGTACTTC. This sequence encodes CASSFRDSSYEQYF.

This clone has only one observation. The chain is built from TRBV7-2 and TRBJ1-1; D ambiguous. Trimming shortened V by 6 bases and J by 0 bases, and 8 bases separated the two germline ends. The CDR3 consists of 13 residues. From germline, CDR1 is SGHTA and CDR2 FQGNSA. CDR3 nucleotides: TGTGCCAGCAGATTTCAGTTGAACACTGAAGCTTTCTTT. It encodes CASRFQLNTEAFF.

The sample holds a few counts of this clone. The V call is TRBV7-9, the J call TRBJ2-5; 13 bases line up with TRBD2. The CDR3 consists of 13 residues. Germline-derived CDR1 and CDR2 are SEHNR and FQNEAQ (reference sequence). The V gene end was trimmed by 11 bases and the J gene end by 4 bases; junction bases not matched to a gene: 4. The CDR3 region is CAGRTSGGETQYF. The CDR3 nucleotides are TGTGCCGGGAGGACTAGCGGGGGAGAGACCCAGTACTTC.

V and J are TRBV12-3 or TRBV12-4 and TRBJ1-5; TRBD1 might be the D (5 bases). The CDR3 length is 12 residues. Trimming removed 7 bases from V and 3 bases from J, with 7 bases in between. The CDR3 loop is CASKGVNQPQHF. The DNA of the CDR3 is TGTGCCAGCAAAGGGGTCAATCAGCCCCAGCATTTT.

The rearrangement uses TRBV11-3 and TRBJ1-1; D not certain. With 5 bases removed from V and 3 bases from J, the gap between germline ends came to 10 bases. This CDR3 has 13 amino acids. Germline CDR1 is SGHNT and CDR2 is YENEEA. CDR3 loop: CASSEHRYTEAFF. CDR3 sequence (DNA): TGTGCCAGCAGCGAGCACCGCTACACTGAAGCTTTCTTT.

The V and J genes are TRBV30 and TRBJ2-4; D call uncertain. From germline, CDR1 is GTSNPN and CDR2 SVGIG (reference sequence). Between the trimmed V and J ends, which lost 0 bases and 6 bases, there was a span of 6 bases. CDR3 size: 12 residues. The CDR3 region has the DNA TGTGCCTGGAGTGTATACGGAAACATTCAGTACTTC. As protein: CAWSVYGNIQYF.

CDR3 region: CASSESEGSYGYTF. Here the CDR3 DNA reads TGCGCCAGCAGTGAGTCGGAAGGGTCCTATGGCTACACCTTC. V is TRBV10-1 and J is TRBJ1-2; D gene ambiguous. Germline lookup yields CDR1 WNHNN and CDR2 SYGVQD (reference sequence). CDR3 size: 14 residues. Trimming removed 0 bases at V and 4 bases at J, with 9 bases between.

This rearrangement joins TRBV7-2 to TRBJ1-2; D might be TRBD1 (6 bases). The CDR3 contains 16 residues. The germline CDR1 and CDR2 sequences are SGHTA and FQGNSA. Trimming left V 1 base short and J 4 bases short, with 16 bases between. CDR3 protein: CASSLDNRASGYGYTF. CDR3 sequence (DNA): TGTGCCAGCAGCTTAGACAACAGGGCTTCAGGCTATGGCTACACCTTC.

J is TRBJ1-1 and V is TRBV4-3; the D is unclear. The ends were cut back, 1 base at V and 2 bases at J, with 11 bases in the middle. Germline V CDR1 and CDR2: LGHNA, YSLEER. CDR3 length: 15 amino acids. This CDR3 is CASSQGSLINTEAFF. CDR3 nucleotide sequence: TGCGCCAGCAGCCAAGGGTCCCTAATTAACACTGAAGCTTTCTTT.

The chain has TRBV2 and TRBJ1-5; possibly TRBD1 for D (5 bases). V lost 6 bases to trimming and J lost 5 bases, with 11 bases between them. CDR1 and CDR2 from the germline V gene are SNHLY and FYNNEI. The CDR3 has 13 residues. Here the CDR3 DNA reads TGTGCCAGCAGGCAGGGCGGGGATCAGCCCCAGCATTTT. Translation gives CASRQGGDQPQHF.

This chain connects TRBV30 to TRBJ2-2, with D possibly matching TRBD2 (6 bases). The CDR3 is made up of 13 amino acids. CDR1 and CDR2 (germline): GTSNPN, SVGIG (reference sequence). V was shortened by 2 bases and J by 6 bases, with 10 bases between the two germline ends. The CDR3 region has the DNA TGTGCCTGGAGTCTTACGGGGGCCGGGGAGCTGTTTTTT. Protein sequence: CAWSLTGAGELFF.

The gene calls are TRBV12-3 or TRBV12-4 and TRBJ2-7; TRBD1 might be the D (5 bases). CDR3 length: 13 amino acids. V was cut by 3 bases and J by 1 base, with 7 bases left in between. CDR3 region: CASSFQGSYEQYF. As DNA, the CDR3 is TGTGCCAGCAGTTTCCAGGGTTCCTACGAGCAGTACTTC.

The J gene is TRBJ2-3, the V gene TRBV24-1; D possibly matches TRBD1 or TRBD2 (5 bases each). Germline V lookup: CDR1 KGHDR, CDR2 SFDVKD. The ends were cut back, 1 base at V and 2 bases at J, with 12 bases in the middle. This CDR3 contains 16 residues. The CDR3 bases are TGTGCCACCAGTGATTTCAGAGGGACCCACACAGATACGCAGTATTTT. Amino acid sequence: CATSDFRGTHTDTQYF.

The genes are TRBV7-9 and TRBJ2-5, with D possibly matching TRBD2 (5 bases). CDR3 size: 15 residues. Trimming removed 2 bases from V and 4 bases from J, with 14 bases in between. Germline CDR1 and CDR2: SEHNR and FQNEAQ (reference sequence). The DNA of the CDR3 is TGTGCCAGCAGCTTACCTGGCGGGTCGGGAGAGACCCAGTACTTC. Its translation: CASSLPGGSGETQYF.

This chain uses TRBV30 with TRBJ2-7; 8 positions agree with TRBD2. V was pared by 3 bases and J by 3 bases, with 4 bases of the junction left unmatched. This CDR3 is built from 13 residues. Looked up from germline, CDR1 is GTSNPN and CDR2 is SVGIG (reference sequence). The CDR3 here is CAWSPGTSYEQYF. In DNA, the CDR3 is TGTGCCTGGAGCCCCGGGACTAGCTACGAGCAGTACTTC.

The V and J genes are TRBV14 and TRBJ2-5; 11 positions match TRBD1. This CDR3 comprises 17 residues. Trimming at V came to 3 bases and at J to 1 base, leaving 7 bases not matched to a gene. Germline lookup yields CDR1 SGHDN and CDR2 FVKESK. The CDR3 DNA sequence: TGTGCCAGCAGCCAGGCCAGGACAGGGGGCGGCCAAGAGACCCAGTACTTC. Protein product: CASSQARTGGGQETQYF.

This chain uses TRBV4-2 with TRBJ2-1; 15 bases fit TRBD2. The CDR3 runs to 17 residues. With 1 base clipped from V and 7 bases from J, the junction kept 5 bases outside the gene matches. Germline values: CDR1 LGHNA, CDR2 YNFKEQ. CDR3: CASSQGTSGRAQNEQFF. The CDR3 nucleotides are TGTGCCAGCAGCCAAGGGACTAGCGGGAGGGCCCAAAATGAGCAGTTCTTC.

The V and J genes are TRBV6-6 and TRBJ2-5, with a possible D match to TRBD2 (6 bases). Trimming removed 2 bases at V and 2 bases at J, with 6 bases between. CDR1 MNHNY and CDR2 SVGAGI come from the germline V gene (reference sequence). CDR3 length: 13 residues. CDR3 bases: TGTGCCAGCAGTTACGGGAGGCAAGAGACCCAGTACTTC. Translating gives CASSYGRQETQYF.

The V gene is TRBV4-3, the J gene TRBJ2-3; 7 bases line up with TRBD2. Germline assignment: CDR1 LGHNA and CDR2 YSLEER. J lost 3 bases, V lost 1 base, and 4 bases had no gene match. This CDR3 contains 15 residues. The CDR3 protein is CASSQGLAVTDTQYF. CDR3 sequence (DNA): TGCGCCAGCAGCCAAGGACTAGCTGTGACAGATACGCAGTATTTT.

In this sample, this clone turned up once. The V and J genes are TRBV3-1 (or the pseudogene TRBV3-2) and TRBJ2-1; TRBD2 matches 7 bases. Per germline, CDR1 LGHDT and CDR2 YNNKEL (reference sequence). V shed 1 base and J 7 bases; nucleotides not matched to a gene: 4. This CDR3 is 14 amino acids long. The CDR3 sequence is CASSQGGGSNEQFF. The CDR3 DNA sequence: TGTGCCAGCAGCCAAGGGGGCGGGAGTAATGAGCAGTTCTTC.

CDR3 nucleotides: TGTGCCACCAGAGGACTAGCGGGAGCTAATGAGCAGTTCTTC. Its translation is CATRGLAGANEQFF. The chain carries TRBV24-1 and TRBJ2-1; TRBD2 matches 13 bases. Germline V gene lookup returns CDR1 KGHDR and CDR2 SFDVKD. Trimming removed 7 bases from V and 7 bases from J; junction bases left unmatched: 3. The CDR3 has 14 amino acids.

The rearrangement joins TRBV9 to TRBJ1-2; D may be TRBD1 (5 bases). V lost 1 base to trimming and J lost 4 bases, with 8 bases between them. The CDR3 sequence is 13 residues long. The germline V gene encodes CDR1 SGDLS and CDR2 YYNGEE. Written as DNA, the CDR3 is TGTGCCAGCAGCGTATGGGGGACCTATGGCTACACCTTC. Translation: CASSVWGTYGYTF.

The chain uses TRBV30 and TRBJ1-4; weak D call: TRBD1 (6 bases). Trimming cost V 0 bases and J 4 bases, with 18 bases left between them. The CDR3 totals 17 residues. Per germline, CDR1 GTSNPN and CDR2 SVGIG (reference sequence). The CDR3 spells CAWSVLLGARGNEKLFF. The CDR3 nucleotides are TGTGCCTGGAGTGTACTACTGGGGGCAAGGGGTAATGAAAAACTGTTTTTT.

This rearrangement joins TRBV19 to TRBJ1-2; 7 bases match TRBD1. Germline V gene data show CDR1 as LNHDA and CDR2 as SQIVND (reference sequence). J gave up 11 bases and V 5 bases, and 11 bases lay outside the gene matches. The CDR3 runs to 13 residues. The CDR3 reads CASSEGTAKGYTF. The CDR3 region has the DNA TGTGCCAGTAGTGAAGGGACAGCGAAAGGATACACCTTC.

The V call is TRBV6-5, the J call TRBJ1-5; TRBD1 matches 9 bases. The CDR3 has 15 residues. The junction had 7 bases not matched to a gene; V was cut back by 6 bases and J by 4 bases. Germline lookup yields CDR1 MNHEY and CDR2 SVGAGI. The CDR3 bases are TGTGCCAGCAGACTGGGACAGGGAGTTAATCAGCCCCAGCATTTT. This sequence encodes CASRLGQGVNQPQHF.

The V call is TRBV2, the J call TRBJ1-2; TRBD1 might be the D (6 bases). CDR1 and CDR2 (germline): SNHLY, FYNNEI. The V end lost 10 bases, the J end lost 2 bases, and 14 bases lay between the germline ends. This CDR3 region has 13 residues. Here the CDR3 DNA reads TGTGCCACCATTCCCGACAGGAACTATGGCTACACCTTC. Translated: CATIPDRNYGYTF. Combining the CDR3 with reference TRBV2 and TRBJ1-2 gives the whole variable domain EPEVTQTPSHQVTQMGQEVILRCVPISNHLYFYWYRQILGQKVEFLVSFYNNEISEKSEIFDDQFSVERPDGSNFTLKIRSTKLEDSAMYFCATIPDRNYGYTFGSGTRLTVV.